A single sample is the source of the 22 T cell receptor beta chains below, sequenced in a study of technical replicates of blood from a few donors. Profiling relied on immunoSEQ multiplex PCR, and the TCRdb table lists in-frame clones only, not all of them. Of about 63,000 clones listed, about 88% are singletons. Sequencing input: PBMCs. The source is a human donor in good health. Some clones in this sample may be carry-over from other donors' samples.

The chain has TRBV7-9 and TRBJ1-6; the D gene is possibly TRBD1 (6 bases). Germline CDR1 reads SEHNR; CDR2 reads FQNEAQ (reference sequence). The ends were cut back, 6 bases at V and 3 bases at J, with 9 bases in the middle. The CDR3 is 14 residues long. The CDR3 here is CASSQDSYNSPLHF. The CDR3 bases are TGTGCCAGCAGTCAGGACAGCTATAATTCACCCCTCCACTTT.

This sequence joins TRBV5-4 and TRBJ2-5; the D gene is possibly TRBD2 (5 bases). This CDR3 is built from 17 residues. With 3 bases removed from V and 4 bases from J, the gap between germline ends came to 22 bases. Germline assignment: CDR1 SGHNT and CDR2 YYREEE (reference sequence). CDR3 DNA: TGTGCCAGCAGCTCGGGCGGAACTAGGGTAACTTTAGAGACCCAGTACTTC. This translates into CASSSGGTRVTLETQYF.

The V call is TRBV5-4, the J call TRBJ2-2; D might be TRBD2 (6 bases). Per the germline V gene, CDR1 is SGHNT and CDR2 is YYREEE (reference sequence). Deletions cut 5 bases from V and 6 bases from J, with 20 bases between. The CDR3 contains 16 residues. DNA of the CDR3: TGTGCCAGCAGGGCGTCAAGCGGAGGGATAGCCGGGGAGCTGTTTTTT. Its translation: CASRASSGGIAGELFF.

This chain connects TRBV2 to TRBJ2-7; a possible D gene is TRBD1 (6 bases). V shed 7 bases and J shed 1 base, with 11 bases lying between them. The CDR3 is 13 residues long. Looked up from germline, CDR1 is SNHLY and CDR2 is FYNNEI. CDR3 sequence (DNA): TGTGCCAGCACCCGGGACACGTCCTACGAGCAGTACTTC. This encodes CASTRDTSYEQYF.

This chain connects TRBV10-3 to TRBJ2-1; 8 nucleotides match TRBD2. V lost 0 bases to trimming and J lost 6 bases; unmatched junction nucleotides: 7. This CDR3 spans 16 amino acids. CDR1 ENHRY and CDR2 SYGVKD come from the germline V gene. The CDR3 here is CAISESIGTSVNEQFF. Here the CDR3 DNA reads TGTGCCATCAGTGAGTCAATTGGGACTAGTGTCAATGAGCAGTTCTTC.

In DNA, the CDR3 is TGTGCCAGCAGCCTCAGCTACAGGGGTGATACGCAGTATTTT. Its protein product is CASSLSYRGDTQYF. The chain employs TRBV7-2 and TRBJ2-3, with 7 bases fitting TRBD1. This CDR3 spans 14 amino acids. Germline CDR1 SGHTA, CDR2 FQGNSA. V was pared by 5 bases and J by 6 bases, with 8 bases of the junction left unmatched.

This clone showed up just once. The rearrangement uses TRBV6-1 and TRBJ2-1; TRBD2 aligns across 10 bases. Germline-derived CDR1 and CDR2 are MNHNS and SASEGT. This CDR3 has 16 residues. V trimming: 4 bases; J trimming: 10 bases; junction bases outside the gene matches: 13. The CDR3 spells CASSAKAGGLLGEQFF. The CDR3 bases are TGTGCCAGCAGTGCCAAAGCGGGGGGGCTTTTAGGGGAGCAGTTCTTC.

The gene calls are TRBV5-4 and TRBJ2-3; 12 bases match TRBD2. The CDR3 sequence is 16 residues long. The junction had 6 bases not matched to a gene; V was cut back by 1 base and J by 6 bases. CDR1 is SGHNT, CDR2 YYREEE, per germline (reference sequence). CDR3 bases: TGTGCCAGCAGCTTGTTGGCTAGCGGGGGGGCGGATACGCAGTATTTT. It yields the protein CASSLLASGGADTQYF.

The V and J genes are TRBV27 and TRBJ1-5; no clear D gene. The V gene lost 2 bases and the J gene lost 3 bases, with 5 bases spanning the gap. Germline lookup yields CDR1 MNHEY and CDR2 SMNVEV (reference sequence). CDR3 size: 13 residues. The CDR3 DNA reads as TGTGCCAGCAGTTTACGGTCCAATCAGCCCCAGCATTTT. The encoded protein is CASSLRSNQPQHF.

This clone was observed a few times. The chain links TRBV6-5 to TRBJ2-7; 10 nucleotides match TRBD1. The V gene end was trimmed by 2 bases and the J gene end by 2 bases; junction bases not matched to a gene: 0. This CDR3 spans 14 amino acids. Germline CDR1 reads MNHEY; CDR2 reads SVGAGI. The CDR3 DNA reads as TGTGCCAGCAGTTACGGACAGGGGGCCTACGAGCAGTACTTC. Protein: CASSYGQGAYEQYF.

The chain uses TRBV6-5 and TRBJ2-5; possibly TRBD2 for D (7 bases). This CDR3 contains 15 residues. Germline V lookup: CDR1 MNHEY, CDR2 SVGAGI. Trimming left V 2 bases short and J 5 bases short, with 15 bases between. The CDR3 is CASSYRGASGETQYF. As DNA, the CDR3 is TGTGCCAGCAGTTACCGGGGGGCCTCCGGTGAGACCCAGTACTTC.

This sequence joins TRBV30 and TRBJ2-1, with D perhaps TRBD2 (5 bases). Trimming shortened V by 4 bases and J by 8 bases, and 18 bases separated the two germline ends. This CDR3 spans 14 amino acids. Germline loops: CDR1 GTSNPN, CDR2 SVGIG (reference sequence). This CDR3 reads CAWNGPRRSDEQFF. As DNA, the CDR3 is TGTGCCTGGAACGGTCCGAGGAGGAGCGATGAGCAGTTCTTC. The entire variable domain, with the rest obtained from reference TRBV30 and TRBJ2-1, is as follows: SQTIHQWPATLVQPVGSPLSLECTVEGTSNPNLYWYRQAAGRGLQLLFYSVGIGQISSEVPQNLSASRPQDRQFILSSKKLLLSDSGFYLCAWNGPRRSDEQFFGPGTRLTVL.

CDR3: CASSQEARSTGSGNTIYF. Here the CDR3 DNA reads TGCGCCAGCAGCCAAGAGGCCCGCAGTACGGGTTCTGGAAACACCATATATTTT. The V gene is TRBV4-3, the J gene TRBJ1-3, with D hard to call. Looked up from germline, CDR1 is LGHNA and CDR2 is YSLEER. CDR3 length: 18 amino acids. The V gene lost 0 bases and the J gene lost 1 base, with 16 bases spanning the gap.

The chain couples TRBV2 to TRBJ1-1; TRBD1 might be the D (6 bases). Germline CDR1 SNHLY, CDR2 FYNNEI. CDR3 length: 12 amino acids. Trimming took 6 bases from V and 6 from J, leaving 11 bases between them. The CDR3, as DNA: TGTGCCAGCAGCGGACAGCAATCTGAAGCTTTCTTT. This encodes CASSGQQSEAFF.

This chain joins TRBV30 and TRBJ1-2, with D maybe TRBD1 (5 bases). The germline gives CDR1 GTSNPN, CDR2 SVGIG (reference sequence). The CDR3 is 10 amino acids. Trimming shortened V by 8 bases and J by 8 bases, and 12 bases separated the two germline ends. CDR3 DNA sequence: TGTGCCGTCAGGGTATGGGGCTACACCTTC. This encodes CAVRVWGYTF.

The chain combines TRBV5-4 with TRBJ2-5, with 8 bases lining up with TRBD1. CDR3 length equals 13 residues. Germline V gene data show CDR1 as SGHNT and CDR2 as YYREEE (reference sequence). After removal of 4 bases from V and 5 bases from J, the junction contained 4 bases not matched to a gene. The CDR3 DNA follows: TGTGCCAGCAGCGACCGGGACAGGGAGACCCAGTACTTC. Its translation: CASSDRDRETQYF.

The V and J genes are TRBV2 and TRBJ1-4; 8 bases align to TRBD1. Germline assignment: CDR1 SNHLY and CDR2 FYNNEI. Trimming took 5 bases from V and 4 from J; bases not matched to a gene: 6. This CDR3 is built from 15 residues. The CDR3 DNA sequence: TGTGCCAGCAGTCGCGACAGGGGACATAATGAAAAACTGTTTTTT. Translated, it gives CASSRDRGHNEKLFF.

This clone occurred a few times. The chain employs TRBV25-1 and TRBJ2-7; maybe TRBD1 (5 bases). Germline V gene lookup returns CDR1 MGHDK and CDR2 SYGVNS. Trimming cost V 11 bases and J 0 bases, with 14 bases left between them. The CDR3 covers 13 residues. The CDR3 loop is CAAGRTNSYEQYF. The CDR3 nucleotides read TGTGCCGCCGGCAGGACAAACTCCTACGAGCAGTACTTC.

The chain links TRBV29-1 to TRBJ1-3; possible D gene TRBD1, 6 bases. In germline, CDR1 is SQVTM, CDR2 ANQGSEA. The CDR3 sequence is 15 residues long. With 0 bases removed from V and 5 bases from J, the gap between germline ends came to 14 bases. The CDR3 DNA reads TGCAGCGTTGAAGATCCACAGGGCAGGAGAAACACCATATATTTT. This codes for CSVEDPQGRRNTIYF.

The V gene is TRBV30, the J gene TRBJ2-2; 7 bases match TRBD2. J lost 6 bases, V lost 5 bases, and 12 bases had no gene match. This CDR3 has 15 residues. Germline V CDR1 and CDR2: GTSNPN, SVGIG (reference sequence). Written as DNA, the CDR3 is TGTGCCTGGGGCACTGATGGCGGGAGAGCCGGGGAGCTGTTTTTT. Encoded protein: CAWGTDGGRAGELFF.

The rearrangement joins TRBV6-5 to TRBJ2-7; 7 nucleotides line up with TRBD1. The CDR3 length is 13 residues. The trim removed 6 bases at V and 1 base at J, leaving 3 bases unmatched. Germline CDR1 reads MNHEY; CDR2 reads SVGAGI. CDR3 sequence (DNA): TGTGCCAGCAGACAGGGGCTATCCTACGAGCAGTACTTC. This encodes CASRQGLSYEQYF.

The CDR3 spells CASSSLRQFTDTQYF. The CDR3 nucleotides are TGTGCCAGCAGCTCTTTGAGGCAGTTCACAGATACGCAGTATTTT. This rearrangement joins TRBV7-9 to TRBJ2-3, with unresolved D. The CDR3 runs 15 residues. Germline CDR1 is SEHNR and CDR2 is FQNEAQ (reference sequence). The V gene lost 4 bases and the J gene lost 2 bases, with 13 bases spanning the gap.